This T cell receptor (beta chain) was found in a study of T cell responses to AZD1222 COVID-19 vaccine. Study results and caveats: At study baseline, merely roughly 6 AZD1222 recipients were seropositive. Clonal diversity may have been underestimated in mostly white British donors.

Sequenced by immunoSEQ multiplex PCR; TCRdb stores in-frame clones only, minus some. The repertoire has 75,000 to 90,000 clones, roughly 90% of them found once; the top ten carry roughly 4.8%. V was clipped by 5 bases and J by 2 bases; unmatched bases: 8. Germline V gene data show CDR1 as SGHDT and CDR2 as YYEEEE. This CDR3 is 16 amino acids long. About this clone: Its cognate antigen is unknown.

The TCR originated in an adult who received the AZD1222 COVID-19 vaccine. Material: peripheral blood, obtained 28 days after the second AZD1222 dose. The rearrangement uses TRBV5-6 and TRBJ2-7; 12 positions agree with TRBD2. This CDR3 is CASRLGLAGTAYEQYF. Written as DNA, the CDR3 is TGTGCCAGCAGGCTTGGACTAGCGGGGACAGCCTACGAGCAGTACTTC. The variable domain in full, with the rest retrieved from reference TRBV5-6 and TRBJ2-7, is DAGVTQSPTHLIKTRGQQVTLRCSPKSGHDTVSWYQQALGQGPQFIFQYYEEEERQRGNFPDRFSGHQFPNYSSELNVNALLLGDSALYLCASRLGLAGTAYEQYFGPGTRLTVT.